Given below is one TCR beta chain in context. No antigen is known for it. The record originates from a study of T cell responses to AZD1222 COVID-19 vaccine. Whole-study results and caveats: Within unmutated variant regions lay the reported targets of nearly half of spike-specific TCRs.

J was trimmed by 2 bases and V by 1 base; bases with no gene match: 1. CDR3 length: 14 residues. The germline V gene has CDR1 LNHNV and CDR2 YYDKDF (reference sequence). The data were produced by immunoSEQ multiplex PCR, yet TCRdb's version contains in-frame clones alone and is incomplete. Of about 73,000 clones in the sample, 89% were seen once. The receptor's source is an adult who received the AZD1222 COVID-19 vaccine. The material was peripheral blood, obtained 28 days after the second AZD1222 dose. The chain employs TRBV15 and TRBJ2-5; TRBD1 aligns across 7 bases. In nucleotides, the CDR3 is TGTGCCACCAGCAGAGGGGGACAGCAAGAGACCCAGTACTTC. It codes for CATSRGGQQETQYF.